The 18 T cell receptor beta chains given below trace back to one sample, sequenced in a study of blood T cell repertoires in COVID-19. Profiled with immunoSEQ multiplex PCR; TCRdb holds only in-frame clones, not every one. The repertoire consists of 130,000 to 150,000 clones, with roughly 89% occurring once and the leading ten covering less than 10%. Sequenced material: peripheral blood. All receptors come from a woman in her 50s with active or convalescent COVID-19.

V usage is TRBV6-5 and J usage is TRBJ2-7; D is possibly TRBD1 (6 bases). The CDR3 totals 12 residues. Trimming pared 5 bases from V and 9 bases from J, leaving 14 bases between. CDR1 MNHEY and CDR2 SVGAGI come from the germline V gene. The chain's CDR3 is CASSQDRFGQYF. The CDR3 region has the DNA TGTGCCAGCAGTCAGGACAGATTCGGGCAGTACTTC.

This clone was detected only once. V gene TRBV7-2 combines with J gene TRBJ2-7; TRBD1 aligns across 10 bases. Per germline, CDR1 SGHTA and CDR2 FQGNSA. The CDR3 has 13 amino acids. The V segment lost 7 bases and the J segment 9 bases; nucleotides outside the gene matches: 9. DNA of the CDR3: TGTGCCAGCACCCGGGACAGGGGAGTAGGGCAGTACTTC. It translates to CASTRDRGVGQYF.

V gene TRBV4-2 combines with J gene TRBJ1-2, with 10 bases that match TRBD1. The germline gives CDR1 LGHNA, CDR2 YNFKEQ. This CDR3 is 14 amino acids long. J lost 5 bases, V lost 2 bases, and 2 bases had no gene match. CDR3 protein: CASSQSDRGYGYTF. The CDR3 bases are TGTGCCAGCAGCCAATCGGACAGGGGGTATGGCTACACCTTC.

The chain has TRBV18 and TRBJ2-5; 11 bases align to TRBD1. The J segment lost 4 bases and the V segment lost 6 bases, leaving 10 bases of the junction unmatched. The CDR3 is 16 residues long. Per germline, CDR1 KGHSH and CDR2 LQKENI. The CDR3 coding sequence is TGTGCCAGCTCCCCGAACCGGGACAGGGGGATAGAGACCCAGTACTTC. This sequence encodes CASSPNRDRGIETQYF.

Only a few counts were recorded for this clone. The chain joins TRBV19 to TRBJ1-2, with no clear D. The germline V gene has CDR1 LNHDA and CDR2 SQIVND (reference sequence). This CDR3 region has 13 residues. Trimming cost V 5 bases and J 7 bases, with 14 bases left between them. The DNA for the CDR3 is TGTGCCAGTAGTTTAGGTTTAGTCGGTGGCTACACCTTC. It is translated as CASSLGLVGGYTF.

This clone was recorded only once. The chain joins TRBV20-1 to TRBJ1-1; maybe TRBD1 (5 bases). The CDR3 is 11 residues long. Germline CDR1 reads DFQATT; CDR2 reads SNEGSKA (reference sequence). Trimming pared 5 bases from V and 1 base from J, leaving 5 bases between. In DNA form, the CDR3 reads TGCAGTGCTGACAGGAACACTGAAGCTTTCTTT. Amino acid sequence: CSADRNTEAFF.

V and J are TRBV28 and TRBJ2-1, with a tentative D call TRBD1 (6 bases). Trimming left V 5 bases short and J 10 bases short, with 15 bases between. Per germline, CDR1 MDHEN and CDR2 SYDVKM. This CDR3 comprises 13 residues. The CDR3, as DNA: TGTGCCAGCAGTCCGCGGACAGTCCGGGAGCAGTTCTTC. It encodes CASSPRTVREQFF.

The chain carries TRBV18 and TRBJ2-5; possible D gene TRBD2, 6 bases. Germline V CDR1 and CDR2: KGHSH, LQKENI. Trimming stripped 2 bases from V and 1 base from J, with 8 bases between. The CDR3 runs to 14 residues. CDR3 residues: CASSPSRGQETQYF. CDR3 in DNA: TGTGCCAGCTCACCATCGCGGGGCCAAGAGACCCAGTACTTC. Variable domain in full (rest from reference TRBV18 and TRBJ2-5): NAGVMQNPRHLVRRRGQEARLRCSPMKGHSHVYWYRQLPEEGLKFMVYLQKENIIDESGMPKERFSAEFPKEGPSILRIQQVVRGDSAAYFCASSPSRGQETQYFGPGTRLLVL.

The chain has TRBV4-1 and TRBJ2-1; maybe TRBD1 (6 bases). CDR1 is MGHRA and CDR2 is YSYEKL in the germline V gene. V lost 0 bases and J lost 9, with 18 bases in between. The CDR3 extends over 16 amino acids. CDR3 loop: CASSQEGGPGGGEQFF. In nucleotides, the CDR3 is TGCGCCAGCAGCCAAGAAGGGGGACCCGGAGGTGGTGAGCAGTTCTTC.

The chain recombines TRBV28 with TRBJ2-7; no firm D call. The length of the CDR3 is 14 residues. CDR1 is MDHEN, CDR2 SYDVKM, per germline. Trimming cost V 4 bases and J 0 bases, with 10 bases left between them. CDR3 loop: CASSYHATSYEQYF. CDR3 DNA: TGTGCCAGCAGTTATCACGCTACCTCCTACGAGCAGTACTTC.

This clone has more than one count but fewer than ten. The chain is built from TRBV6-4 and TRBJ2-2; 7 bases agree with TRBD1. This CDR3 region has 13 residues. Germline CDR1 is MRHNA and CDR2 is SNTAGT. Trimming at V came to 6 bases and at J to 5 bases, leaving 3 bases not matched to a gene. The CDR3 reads CASRRQGTGELFF. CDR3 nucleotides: TGTGCCAGCAGACGACAGGGAACCGGGGAGCTGTTTTTT.

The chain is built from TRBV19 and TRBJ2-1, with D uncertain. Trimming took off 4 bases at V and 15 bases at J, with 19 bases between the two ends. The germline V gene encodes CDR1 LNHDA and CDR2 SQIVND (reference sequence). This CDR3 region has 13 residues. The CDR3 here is CASSTTHYYTLFF. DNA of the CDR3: TGTGCCAGTAGTACAACGCACTACTACACGTTGTTCTTC.

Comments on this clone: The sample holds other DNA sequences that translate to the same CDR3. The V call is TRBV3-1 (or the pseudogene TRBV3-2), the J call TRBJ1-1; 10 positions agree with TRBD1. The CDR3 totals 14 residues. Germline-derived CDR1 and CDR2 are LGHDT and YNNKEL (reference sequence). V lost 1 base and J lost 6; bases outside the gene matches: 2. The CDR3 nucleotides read TGTGCCAGCAGCCAAGGAGGACAGGGGGCTGAAGCTTTCTTT. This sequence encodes CASSQGGQGAEAFF.

The CDR3 nucleotides read TGTGCCAGCAGTTACTCCGCTAGAGGGAATATCGGGGGTTCCGGCGAGCAGTACTTC. Translation: CASSYSARGNIGGSGEQYF. V is TRBV6-2 or TRBV6-3 and J is TRBJ2-7; D might be TRBD2 (6 bases). This CDR3 has 19 amino acids. Trimming removed 0 bases at V and 6 bases at J, with 27 bases between. CDR1 and CDR2 (germline): MNHEY, SVGEGT.

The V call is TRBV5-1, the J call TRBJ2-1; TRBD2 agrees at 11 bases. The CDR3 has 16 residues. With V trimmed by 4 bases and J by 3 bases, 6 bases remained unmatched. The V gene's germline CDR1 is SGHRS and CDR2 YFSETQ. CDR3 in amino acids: CASSLVLAGGYNEQFF. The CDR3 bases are TGCGCCAGCAGCCTGGTGCTAGCGGGAGGCTACAATGAGCAGTTCTTC.

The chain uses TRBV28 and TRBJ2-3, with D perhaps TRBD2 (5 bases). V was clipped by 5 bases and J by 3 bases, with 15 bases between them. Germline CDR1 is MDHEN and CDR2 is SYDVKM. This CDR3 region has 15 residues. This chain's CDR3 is CASSRSEVGTDTQYF. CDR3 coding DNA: TGTGCCAGCAGTCGGTCGGAGGTGGGGACAGATACGCAGTATTTT.

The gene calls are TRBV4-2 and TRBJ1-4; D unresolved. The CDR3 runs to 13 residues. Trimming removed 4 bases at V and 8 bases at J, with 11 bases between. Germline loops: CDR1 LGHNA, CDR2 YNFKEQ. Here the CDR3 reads CASSLGDSEKLFF. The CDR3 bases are TGTGCCAGCAGCCTTGGAGACTCGGAAAAACTGTTTTTT.

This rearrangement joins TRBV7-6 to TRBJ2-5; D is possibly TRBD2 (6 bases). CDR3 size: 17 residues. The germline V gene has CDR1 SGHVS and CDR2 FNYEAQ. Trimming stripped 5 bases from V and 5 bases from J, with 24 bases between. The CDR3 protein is CASSLIFRARGLETQYF. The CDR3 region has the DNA TGTGCCAGCAGCCTCATATTCCGGGCCCGGGGGTTGGAGACCCAGTACTTC.